This TCR beta chain was obtained from a study of T-cell memory formation after mild COVID-19 (dated by TCRdb to about 2021). General notes on the study: TCR sequence clusters from the two donors were largely donor specific. In a couple of donors, T-cell clones that expanded and contracted after mild COVID-19 were tracked by sequencing TCRalpha and TCRbeta repertoires over time. The cohort was made up of two young adult volunteers, one female and one male, who were previously healthy.

As regards this clonotype: The antigen it binds to is not known. It has no much larger one-base neighbor in the sample; base qualities were not kept.

PBMCs were isolated by Ficoll-Paque density gradient centrifugation. The listed sequencing device is Illumina NovaSeq 6000. Using 5'RACE with constant-segment primers, TCRalpha and TCRbeta cDNA libraries were constructed, with sample barcodes and unique molecular identifiers added in the process. Trizol reagent was used to extract RNA from every sample. Amplification of the libraries took two PCR steps, and the second step added a second sample barcode plus Illumina TruSeq adapters. Sequencing of the libraries was done on an Illumina NovaSeq, producing 2 x 150 bp paired-end reads. For the original study's pipeline: Reads were demultiplexed and collapsed into UMI-guided consensus sequences with migec v1.2.7. Using mixcr v2.1.11, the UMI consensuses were aligned to TRA and TRB V and J templates and assembled into clonotypes. Expanded or contracted clonotypes were those called significant by both edgeR and NoisET, with noise models trained on biological replicates. edgeR calls used a false discovery rate-adjusted p below 0.01 and a log2 fold-change threshold of 1. As an exploratory analysis of dynamics, max-normalized trajectories of the 1000 most abundant clonotypes were examined with PCA combined with hierarchical clustering. Separately sequenced CD4+ and CD8+ repertoires were used to assign the CD4 or CD8 phenotype of responding clones. TCRdb reran the public reads through fastp at Q25 and MiXCR, keeping productive beta chains. Merged by CDR3 protein, the rows form single entries marked with the most common genes and DNA. Clone size and V and J calls follow TCRdb, not the original study. For this sample the table gives approximately 52,000 distinct CDR3 sequences, of which 9.3% were detected only once. Over 9.5% of the sample comes from the top ten.

The germline V gene specifies SGHRS as CDR1 and YFSETQ as CDR2. The CDR3 runs 15 amino acids, cysteine and phenylalanine included. Only the CDR3 DNA is retained, 45 bases long and in frame from the first base. V trim: 0 bases; J trim: 2 bases; unmatched bases: 2. General conclusions and limits of the study: The study included only a couple of mild cases, and larger cohorts that include severe cases with pre-infection samples were judged to be necessary. Clones contracting from day 15 to 85 had balanced CD4/CD8 phenotypes, while a second wave expanding from day 15 to 37 was biased towards CD4+. Contracting CD4+ clones appeared mostly in the CM and EM memory subsets, whereas CD8+ clones were enriched in EMRA. The second-wave clones that peaked on day 37 were not confirmed to be SARS-CoV-2 specific. Some responding clones were detected in pre-infection memory, suggesting pre-existing cross-reactive memory T cells joined the SARS-CoV-2 response.

Here the chain combines TRBV5-1 and TRBJ2-4; the central 7 bases match TRBD2. Sequenced sample: PBMCs or a T cell subset sorted from them (not recorded which). The clonotype comes from an adult woman who had mild COVID-19 (a few samples of this study predate the infection). The sample titles of this study are shuffled in the database, so cell type and time point are left out; the donor was told from shared clones. The nucleotide sequence is TGCGCCAGCAGCTTGGACGGGGGGACCAAAAACATTCAGTACTTC. This gives the protein CASSLDGGTKNIQYF.